This TCR beta chain is drawn from a study of cytomegalovirus exposure and HLA in healthy donors. Germline-derived CDR1 and CDR2 are MDHEN and SYDVKM. J was trimmed by 6 bases and V by 2 bases; bases with no gene match: 9. The CDR3 loop spans 16 amino acids. As regards this clone: Its antigen is as yet unknown.

General study points: Later work showed greater clonal expansion in HLA-associated TCR beta chains than in equally common others.

13 Jbeta primers and 60 Vbeta primers were used for the PCR. Profiled with immunoSEQ multiplex PCR; TCRdb holds only in-frame clones, not every one. The table lists approximately 93,000 clones, 82% of them singletons. The sample taken for sequencing was PBMCs. The clonotype comes from a man between 45 and 60 years old in good health and CMV-seronegative. The chain recombines TRBV28 with TRBJ2-2, with TRBD2 matching 7 bases. CDR3 amino acids: CASSLTGGSGSGELFF. CDR3 in DNA: TGTGCCAGCAGTTTAACGGGCGGGAGTGGGTCCGGGGAGCTGTTTTTT.